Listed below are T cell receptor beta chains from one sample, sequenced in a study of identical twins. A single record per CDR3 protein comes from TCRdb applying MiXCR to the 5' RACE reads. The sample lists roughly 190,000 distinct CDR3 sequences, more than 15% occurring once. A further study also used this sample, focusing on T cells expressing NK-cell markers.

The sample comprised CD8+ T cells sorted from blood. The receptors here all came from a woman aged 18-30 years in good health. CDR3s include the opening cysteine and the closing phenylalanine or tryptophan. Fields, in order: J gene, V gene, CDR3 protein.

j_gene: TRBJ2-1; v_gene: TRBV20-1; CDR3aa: CSANDQNNEQFF
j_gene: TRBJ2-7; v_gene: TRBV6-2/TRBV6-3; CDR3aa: CASTGGGVHEQYF
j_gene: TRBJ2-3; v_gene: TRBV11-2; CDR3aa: CASSRTAYTDTQYF
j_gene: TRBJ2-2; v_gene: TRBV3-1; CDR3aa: CASSQVGVAELFF
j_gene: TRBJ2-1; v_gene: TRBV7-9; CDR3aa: CASSLRDRGDEQFF
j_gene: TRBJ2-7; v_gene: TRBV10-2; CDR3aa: CASSSRFEQYF
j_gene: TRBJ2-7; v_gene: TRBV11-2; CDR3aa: CASSLKGQGIHEQYF
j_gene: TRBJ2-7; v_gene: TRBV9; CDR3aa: CASSPSVTYEQYF
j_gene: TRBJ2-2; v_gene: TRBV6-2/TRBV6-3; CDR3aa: CASSWRANTGELFF
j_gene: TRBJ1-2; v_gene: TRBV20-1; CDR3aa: CSARDSRGEPNYGYTF
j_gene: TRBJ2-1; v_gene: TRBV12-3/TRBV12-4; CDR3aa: CASRDRAYNEQFF
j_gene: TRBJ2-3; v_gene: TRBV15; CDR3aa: CATSGDPGDTQYF
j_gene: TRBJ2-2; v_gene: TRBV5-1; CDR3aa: CASSALQGNTGELFF
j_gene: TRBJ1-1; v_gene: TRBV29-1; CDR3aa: CSVLTPTMNTEAFF
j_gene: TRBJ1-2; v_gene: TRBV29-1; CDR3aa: CSVDRGEGYGYTF
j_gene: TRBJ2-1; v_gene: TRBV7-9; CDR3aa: CASSPGGQGTYNEQFF
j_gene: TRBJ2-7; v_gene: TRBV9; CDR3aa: CASSDGTSGEQYF
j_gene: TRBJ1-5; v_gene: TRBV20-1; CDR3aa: CSATTGGESQPQHF
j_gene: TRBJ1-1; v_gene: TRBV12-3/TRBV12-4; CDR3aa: CASSPRTLWEAFF
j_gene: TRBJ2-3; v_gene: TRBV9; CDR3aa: CASSVFEGGTDTQYF
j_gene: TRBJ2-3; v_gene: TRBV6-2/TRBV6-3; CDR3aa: CASSRTPGQGVDTQYF
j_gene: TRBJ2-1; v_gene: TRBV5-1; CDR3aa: CASSYAGTQGWGAYNEQFF
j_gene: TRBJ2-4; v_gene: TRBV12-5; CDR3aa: CASGLGGINIQYF
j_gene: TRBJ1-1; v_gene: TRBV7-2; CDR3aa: CASSPSGVGTEAFF
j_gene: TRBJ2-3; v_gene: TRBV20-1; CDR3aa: CCAAPILAASTDTQYF
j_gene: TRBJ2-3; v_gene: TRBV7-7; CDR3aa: CASSFGSGFTDTQYF
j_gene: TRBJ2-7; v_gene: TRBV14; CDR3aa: CASSPRDRVKYEQYF
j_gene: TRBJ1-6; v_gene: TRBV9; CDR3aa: CASSGTGFSSPLHF
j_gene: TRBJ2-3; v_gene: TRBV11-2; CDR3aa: CASSLDSSGRDTQYF
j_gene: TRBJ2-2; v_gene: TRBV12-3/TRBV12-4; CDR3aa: CASTLGGTGLTGELFF
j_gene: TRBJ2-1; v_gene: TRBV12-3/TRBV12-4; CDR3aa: CASSSSEGRRTYNEQFF
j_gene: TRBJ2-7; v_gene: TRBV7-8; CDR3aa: CASRGRTYEQYF
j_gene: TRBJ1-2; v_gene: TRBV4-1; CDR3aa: CASSQDLSGTCTF
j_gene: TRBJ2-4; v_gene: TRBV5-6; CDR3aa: CASTWWGGKNIQYF
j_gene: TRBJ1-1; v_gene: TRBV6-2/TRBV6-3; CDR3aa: CASSYGFEAFF
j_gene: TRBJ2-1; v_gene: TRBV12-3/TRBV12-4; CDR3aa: CASSWGYHEQFF
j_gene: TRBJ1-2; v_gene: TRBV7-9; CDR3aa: CASSPSGLQGAYGYTF
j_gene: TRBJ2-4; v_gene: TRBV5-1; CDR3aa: CASSLVVLAGGPLTIQYF
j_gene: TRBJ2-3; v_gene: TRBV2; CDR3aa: CGLPPAAGDTQYF
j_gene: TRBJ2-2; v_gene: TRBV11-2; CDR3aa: CASFPLAGGGTGELFF
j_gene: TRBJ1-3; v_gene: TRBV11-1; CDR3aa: CASSLGPLGPTSGNTIYF
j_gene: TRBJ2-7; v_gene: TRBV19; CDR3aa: CASSIKAAPTYEQYF
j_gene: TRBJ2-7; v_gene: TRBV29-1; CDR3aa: CSVEGTGPGGGFYEQYF
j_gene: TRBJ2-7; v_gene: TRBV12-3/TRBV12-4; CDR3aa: CASSSGQGSYEQYF
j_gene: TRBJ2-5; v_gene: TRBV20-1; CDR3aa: CSAREFQETQYF
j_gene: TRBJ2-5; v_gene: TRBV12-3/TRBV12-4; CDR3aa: CASSLLGDHEETQYF
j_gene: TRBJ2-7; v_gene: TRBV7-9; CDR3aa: CASSSPGTVFEQYF
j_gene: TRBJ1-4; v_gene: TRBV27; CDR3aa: CASRRGSVNEKLFF
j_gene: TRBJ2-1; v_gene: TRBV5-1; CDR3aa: CASSFTYNEQFF
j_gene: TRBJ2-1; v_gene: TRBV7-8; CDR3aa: CASSLGPRGEQFF
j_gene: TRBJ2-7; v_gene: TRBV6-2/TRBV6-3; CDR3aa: CASSPPYSYEQYF
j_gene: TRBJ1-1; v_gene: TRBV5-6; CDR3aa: CASSPRQRGSTEAFF
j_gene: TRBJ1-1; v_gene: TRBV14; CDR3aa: CASSQISNTEAFF
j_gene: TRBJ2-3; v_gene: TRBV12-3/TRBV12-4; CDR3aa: CASSLTPLSDTQYF
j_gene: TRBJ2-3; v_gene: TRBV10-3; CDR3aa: CAISESDDRTDTQYF
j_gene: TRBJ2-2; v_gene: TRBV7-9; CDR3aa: CASSPRFGEGTGELFF
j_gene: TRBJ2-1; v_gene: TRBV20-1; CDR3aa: CSARDRTGDDEQFF
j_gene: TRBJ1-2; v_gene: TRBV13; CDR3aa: CASSFVSGAYGYTF